Presented here are 16 T cell receptor beta chains from one specimen sequenced in a study of T cell changes during pregnancy in multiple sclerosis. Here immunoSEQ multiplex PCR was the method, and the copy in TCRdb shows in-frame clones only, minus some. The sample holds about 130,000 clones; roughly 95% are singletons and the top ten take 0.44%. Sequenced here: peripheral blood, sampled after pregnancy. The receptors were gathered from a female donor with multiple sclerosis, enrolled in a pregnancy study.

The chain has TRBV19 and TRBJ2-1, with 15 bases identical to TRBD2. Germline lookup yields CDR1 LNHDA and CDR2 SQIVND (reference sequence). This CDR3 is built from 20 residues. With V trimmed by 9 bases and J by 5 bases, 20 bases remained unmatched. The CDR3 here is CASRLAFAGTSGRLNNEQFF. CDR3 bases: TGTGCCAGCCGCCTGGCTTTTGCCGGGACTAGCGGGAGGCTAAACAATGAGCAGTTCTTC.

V gene TRBV27 combines with J gene TRBJ1-2; 7 bases agree with TRBD1. The CDR3 spans 13 residues. V was clipped by 6 bases and J by 3 bases; unmatched bases: 4. Per the germline V gene, CDR1 is MNHEY and CDR2 is SMNVEV (reference sequence). The CDR3 region has the DNA TGTGCCAGCAGACCTACAGGGGACTATGGCTACACCTTC. It yields the protein CASRPTGDYGYTF.

This chain connects TRBV18 to TRBJ2-1; 9 bases are shared with TRBD2. Germline assignment: CDR1 KGHSH and CDR2 LQKENI. The CDR3 spans 14 residues. The junction had 9 bases not matched to a gene; V was cut back by 3 bases and J by 12 bases. The CDR3 protein is CASSPPSGVQWQFF. The DNA of the CDR3 is TGTGCCAGCTCACCGCCTAGCGGGGTCCAGTGGCAGTTCTTC.

This chain connects TRBV25-1 to TRBJ2-1; a weak D match, TRBD2 (6 bases). Germline assignment: CDR1 MGHDK and CDR2 SYGVNS. With 1 base removed from V and 4 bases from J, the gap between germline ends came to 11 bases. The CDR3 contains 15 residues. CDR3 nucleotide sequence: TGTGCCAGCAGTGAATTCGGGGGAACTTACAATGAGCAGTTCTTC. Protein sequence: CASSEFGGTYNEQFF.

The rearrangement joins TRBV11-1 to TRBJ1-2, with D possibly TRBD1 on 6 matching bases. The germline gives CDR1 SGHAT, CDR2 FQDESV (reference sequence). The CDR3 loop spans 14 amino acids. V lost 3 bases to trimming and J lost 2 bases, with 10 bases between them. The CDR3 loop is CASSLGTGNYGYTF. In DNA, the CDR3 is TGTGCCAGCAGCTTGGGAACAGGGAACTATGGCTACACCTTC.

This rearrangement joins TRBV6-5 to TRBJ2-5; weak D call: TRBD2 (5 bases). The CDR3 is 15 residues long. Trimming shortened V by 2 bases and J by 7 bases, and 17 bases separated the two germline ends. The V gene's germline CDR1 is MNHEY and CDR2 SVGAGI. The CDR3, as DNA: TGTGCCAGCAGTTACGGGCCAGCGGCCCCCGGGACCCAGTACTTC. Its protein is CASSYGPAAPGTQYF.

The chain links TRBV18 to TRBJ2-7, with D perhaps TRBD1 (6 bases). Germline CDR1 KGHSH, CDR2 LQKENI. V lost 2 bases to trimming and J lost 1 base, with 9 bases between them. The CDR3 covers 14 residues. CDR3 protein: CASSPTQGSYEQYF. For the CDR3, the DNA is TGTGCCAGCTCACCAACACAGGGTTCCTACGAGCAGTACTTC.

V usage is TRBV28 and J usage is TRBJ1-2, with a possible D match to TRBD1 (6 bases). V was cut by 7 bases and J by 6 bases, with 18 bases left in between. The CDR3 has 14 amino acids. Germline CDR1 and CDR2: MDHEN and SYDVKM. CDR3 in DNA: TGTGCCAGCACCGACCCCGGACAGTTCCATGGCTACACCTTC. This codes for CASTDPGQFHGYTF.

The rearrangement uses TRBV2 and TRBJ2-5; D is possibly TRBD1 (6 bases). Germline V gene data show CDR1 as SNHLY and CDR2 as FYNNEI. V dropped 2 bases and J dropped 7 bases, with 23 bases sitting between them. CDR3 length equals 17 residues. In DNA, the CDR3 is TGTGCCAGCAGTGAATGGGGTGCCGGGGCAGGGGATGGGACCCAGTACTTC. It specifies CASSEWGAGAGDGTQYF.

Worth noting for this clone: The DNA is omitted, as the CDR3 cannot be located on it reliably, and the CDR3 follows TCRdb's listing. The rearrangement uses TRBV11-2 and TRBJ2-7; TRBD1, the D gene given by the table, was not confirmed from the DNA. Germline V lookup: CDR1 SGHAT, CDR2 FQNNGV. The CDR3 contains 15 residues when both ends are counted. The CDR3: CASSFGPGETYEQYF.

The genes are TRBV19 and TRBJ1-2; the match to TRBD1 covers 7 bases. The V segment lost 0 bases and the J segment 3 bases; nucleotides outside the gene matches: 4. The CDR3 is 15 amino acids. The germline V gene encodes CDR1 LNHDA and CDR2 SQIVND (reference sequence). This CDR3 is CASSIDQGDHYGYTF. The DNA of the CDR3 is TGTGCCAGTAGTATAGACCAGGGGGACCACTATGGCTACACCTTC.

V gene TRBV6-1 combines with J gene TRBJ2-7; D is possibly TRBD1 (6 bases). Germline V gives CDR1 MNHNS, CDR2 SASEGT. With 2 bases removed from V and 3 bases from J, the gap between germline ends came to 17 bases. The CDR3 extends over 16 amino acids. In DNA form, the CDR3 reads TGTGCCAGCAGTGAAAAGTCGTCAGGGGCCGGCTACGAGCAGTACTTC. It yields the protein CASSEKSSGAGYEQYF.

The chain recombines TRBV10-3 with TRBJ2-1, with 9 bases identical to TRBD2. CDR1 and CDR2 (germline): ENHRY, SYGVKD. The CDR3 has 15 amino acids. V was clipped by 6 bases and J by 3 bases; unmatched bases: 6. CDR3 protein: CAISDSGSNYNEQFF. The CDR3 DNA reads TGTGCCATCAGCGATAGCGGGAGTAACTACAATGAGCAGTTCTTC.

As for this clone: The same CDR3 is also encoded by other DNA sequences in this sample. V is TRBV28 and J is TRBJ1-1, with D perhaps matching TRBD1 (6 bases). V was pared by 6 bases and J by 5 bases, with 16 bases between. The CDR3 length is 14 residues. CDR1 is MDHEN and CDR2 is SYDVKM in the germline V gene. The CDR3 sequence is CASSFRGGATEAFF. The CDR3 DNA follows: TGTGCCAGCAGCTTTAGGGGGGGCGCTACTGAAGCTTTCTTT.

The chain joins TRBV5-6 to TRBJ2-1, with D perhaps matching TRBD1 (5 bases). This CDR3 has 15 amino acids. V was cut by 3 bases and J by 2 bases, with 12 bases left in between. In germline, CDR1 is SGHDT, CDR2 YYEEEE. CDR3 amino acids: CASSSGLSAYNEQFF. For the CDR3, the DNA is TGTGCCAGCAGCTCAGGGTTGTCCGCCTACAATGAGCAGTTCTTC.

The chain has TRBV6-6 and TRBJ1-2, with D unclear. The CDR3 sequence is 13 residues long. The V end lost 2 bases, the J end lost 8 bases, and 12 bases lay between the germline ends. Germline CDR1 MNHNY, CDR2 SVGAGI (reference sequence). The CDR3 nucleotides are TGTGCCAGCAGTTACGGCCCGGGTGGAGGCTACACCTTC. It is translated as CASSYGPGGGYTF.